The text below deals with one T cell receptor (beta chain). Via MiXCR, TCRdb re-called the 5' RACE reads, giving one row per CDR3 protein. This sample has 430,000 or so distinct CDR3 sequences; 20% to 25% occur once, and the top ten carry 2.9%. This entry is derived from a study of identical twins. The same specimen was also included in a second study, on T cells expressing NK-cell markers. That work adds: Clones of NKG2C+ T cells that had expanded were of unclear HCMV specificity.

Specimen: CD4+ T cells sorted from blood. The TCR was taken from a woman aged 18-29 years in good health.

The CDR3 nucleotides read TGTGCCAGCAGCCCAGGTCGGGTCTCCCAAGAGACCCAGTACTTC. Residues: CASSPGRVSQETQYF. This chain connects TRBV7-9 to TRBJ2-5; unclear D gene. The CDR3 has 15 amino acids. V dropped 5 bases and J dropped 1 base, with 14 bases sitting between them. Germline V gene data show CDR1 as SEHNR and CDR2 as FQNEAQ (reference sequence).